Included here is one T cell receptor (beta chain) sequence, with context. Its cognate antigen is unknown. These data belong to a study of cytomegalovirus exposure and HLA in healthy donors. Study observations and caveats: A later analysis revealed that TCR association rates differed between HLA loci, peaking at DRB1 and bottoming out at HLA-C. Reports indicate that TCR beta sequences accurately predicted the HLA-A and HLA-B alleles of most subjects.

Germline assignment: CDR1 SGHAT and CDR2 FQNNGV. The germline V and J ends were trimmed by 0 bases and 5 bases, with 4 bases remaining between them. The CDR3 runs 13 residues. Both 60 Vbeta primers and 13 Jbeta primers went into the PCR. The assay was immunoSEQ multiplex PCR, and TCRdb's table has in-frame clones only and misses some. The sample includes some 190,000 clones, around 85% of them seen just once. The rearrangement joins TRBV11-2 to TRBJ2-2; D call uncertain. The source of this sequence is a boy between 2 and 15 years old in good health and CMV-seronegative. Specimen: PBMCs. The CDR3 DNA reads as TGTGCCAGCAGCTTAGATATAACCGGGGAGCTGTTTTTT. This translates into CASSLDITGELFF.